This TCR beta chain emerged from a study of blood T cell repertoires in COVID-19. Study-level information: Nucleic acid was either cDNA or gDNA, and it came from T cells, B-cell-depleted T cells, or PBMCs.

Clones were read by immunoSEQ multiplex PCR, and TCRdb kept only the in-frame ones, dropping some. The repertoire includes over 100,000 clones, over 60% of them detected once, and less than 2.5% sits in the top ten. The CDR3 runs to 15 residues. Germline trimming cut 3 bases from V and 5 bases from J; bases unmatched to any gene: 10. Germline CDR1 reads GTSNPN; CDR2 reads SVGIG (reference sequence). This TCR was recovered from a woman between 65 and 79 years old with acute or convalescent COVID-19. V is TRBV30 and J is TRBJ2-5; TRBD2 matches 9 bases. The sample comprised peripheral blood. CDR3 protein: CAWRPGTSPLETQYF. In DNA form, the CDR3 reads TGTGCCTGGAGGCCGGGGACTAGCCCCCTGGAGACCCAGTACTTC. The whole variable domain, remainder taken from reference TRBV30 and TRBJ2-5, is SQTIHQWPATLVQPVGSPLSLECTVEGTSNPNLYWYRQAAGRGLQLLFYSVGIGQISSEVPQNLSASRPQDRQFILSSKKLLLSDSGFYLCAWRPGTSPLETQYFGPGTRLLVL.